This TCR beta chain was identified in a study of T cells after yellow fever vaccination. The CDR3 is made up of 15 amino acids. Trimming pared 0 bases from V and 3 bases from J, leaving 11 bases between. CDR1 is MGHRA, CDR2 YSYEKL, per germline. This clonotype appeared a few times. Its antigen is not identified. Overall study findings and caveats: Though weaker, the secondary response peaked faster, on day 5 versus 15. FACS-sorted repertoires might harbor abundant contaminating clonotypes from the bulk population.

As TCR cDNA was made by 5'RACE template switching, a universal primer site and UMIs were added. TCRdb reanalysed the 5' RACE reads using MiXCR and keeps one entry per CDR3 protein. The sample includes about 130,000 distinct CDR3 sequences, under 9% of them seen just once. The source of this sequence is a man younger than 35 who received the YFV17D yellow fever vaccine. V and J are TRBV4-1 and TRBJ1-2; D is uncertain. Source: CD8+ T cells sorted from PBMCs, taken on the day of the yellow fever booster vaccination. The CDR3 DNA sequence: TGCGCCAGCAGCCAAGATCCGGGTCCCGACTATGGCTACACCTTC. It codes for CASSQDPGPDYGYTF.